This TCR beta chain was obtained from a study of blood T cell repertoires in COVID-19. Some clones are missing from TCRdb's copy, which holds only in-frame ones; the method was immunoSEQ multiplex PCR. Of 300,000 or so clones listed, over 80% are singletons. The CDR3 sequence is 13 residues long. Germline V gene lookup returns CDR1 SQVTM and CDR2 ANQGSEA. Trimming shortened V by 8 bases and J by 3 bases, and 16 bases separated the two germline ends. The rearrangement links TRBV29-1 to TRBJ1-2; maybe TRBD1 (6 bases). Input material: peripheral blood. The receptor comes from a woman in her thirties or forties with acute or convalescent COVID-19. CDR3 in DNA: TGCAGCCTAAACAGGGCTCTGGACTATGGCTACACCTTC. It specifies CSLNRALDYGYTF.